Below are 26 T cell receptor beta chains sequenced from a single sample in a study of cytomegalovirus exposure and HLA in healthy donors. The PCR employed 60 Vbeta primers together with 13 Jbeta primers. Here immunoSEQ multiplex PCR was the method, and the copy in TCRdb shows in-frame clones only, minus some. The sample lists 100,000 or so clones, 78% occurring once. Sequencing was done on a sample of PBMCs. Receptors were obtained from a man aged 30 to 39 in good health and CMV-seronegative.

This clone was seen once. CDR3 region: CASEDNADTGELFF. CDR3 nucleotides: TGTGCCAGCGAGGACAACGCGGACACCGGGGAGCTGTTTTTT. The chain carries TRBV6-6 and TRBJ2-2, with D possibly being TRBD1 (5 bases). The ends were cut back, 8 bases at V and 3 bases at J, with 13 bases in the middle. This CDR3 is 14 amino acids long. CDR1 and CDR2 (germline): MNHNY, SVGAGI (reference sequence).

The CDR3 nucleotides are TGTGCCAGCAGCTTGATGAGCTATGGCTACACCTTC. Its translation is CASSLMSYGYTF. V is TRBV7-2 and J is TRBJ1-2; D ambiguous. Germline V gene data show CDR1 as SGHTA and CDR2 as FQGNSA. The CDR3 sequence is 12 residues long. The V and J ends lost 3 bases and 4 bases respectively, with 6 bases between them.

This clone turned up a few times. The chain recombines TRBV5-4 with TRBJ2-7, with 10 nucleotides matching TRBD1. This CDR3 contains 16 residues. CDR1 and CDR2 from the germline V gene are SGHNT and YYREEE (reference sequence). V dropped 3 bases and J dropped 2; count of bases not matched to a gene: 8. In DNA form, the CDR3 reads TGTGCCAGCAGCTCGCCCGGGACAGGGGAGGCCTACGAGCAGTACTTC. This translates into CASSSPGTGEAYEQYF. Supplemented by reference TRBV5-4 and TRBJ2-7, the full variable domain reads ETGVTQSPTHLIKTRGQQVTLRCSSQSGHNTVSWYQQALGQGPQFIFQYYREEENGRGNFPPRFSGLQFPNYSSELNVNALELDDSALYLCASSSPGTGEAYEQYFGPGTRLTVT.

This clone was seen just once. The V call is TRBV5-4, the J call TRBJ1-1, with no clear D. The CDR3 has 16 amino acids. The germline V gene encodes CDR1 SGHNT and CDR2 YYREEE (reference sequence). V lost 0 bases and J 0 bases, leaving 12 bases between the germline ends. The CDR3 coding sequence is TGTGCCAGCAGCTTGGAGTCAGGCCATATGAACACTGAAGCTTTCTTT. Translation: CASSLESGHMNTEAFF.

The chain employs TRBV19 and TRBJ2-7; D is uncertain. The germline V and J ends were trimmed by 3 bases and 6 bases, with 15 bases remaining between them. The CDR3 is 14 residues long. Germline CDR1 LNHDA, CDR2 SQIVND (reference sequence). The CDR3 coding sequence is TGTGCCAGTAGTATTTGGAGCAGTGGCCCCGAGCAGTACTTC. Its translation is CASSIWSSGPEQYF.

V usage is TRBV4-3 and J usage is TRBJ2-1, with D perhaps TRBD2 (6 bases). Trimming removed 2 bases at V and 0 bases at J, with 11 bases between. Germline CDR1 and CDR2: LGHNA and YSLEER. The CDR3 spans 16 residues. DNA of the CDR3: TGCGCCAGCAGCCAATTGATCGGGGGCTCCTACAATGAGCAGTTCTTC. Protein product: CASSQLIGGSYNEQFF.

The CDR3 spells CASRGYGSTDTQYF. The CDR3 DNA is TGTGCCAGCCGAGGCTACGGAAGCACAGATACGCAGTATTTT. V usage is TRBV2 and J usage is TRBJ2-3; D ambiguous. The CDR3 contains 14 residues. Germline V gene lookup returns CDR1 SNHLY and CDR2 FYNNEI. The V and J ends lost 8 bases and 0 bases respectively, with 12 bases between them. Variable domain in full (rest from reference TRBV2 and TRBJ2-3): EPEVTQTPSHQVTQMGQEVILRCVPISNHLYFYWYRQILGQKVEFLVSFYNNEISEKSEIFDDQFSVERPDGSNFTLKIRSTKLEDSAMYFCASRGYGSTDTQYFGPGTRLTVL.

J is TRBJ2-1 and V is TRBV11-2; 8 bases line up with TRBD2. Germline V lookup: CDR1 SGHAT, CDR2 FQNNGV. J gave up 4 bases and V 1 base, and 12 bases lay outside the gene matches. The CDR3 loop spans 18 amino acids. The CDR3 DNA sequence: TGTGCCAGCAGCTTAGCCCGATGGAAAGCGGGAGCATACAATGAGCAGTTCTTC. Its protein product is CASSLARWKAGAYNEQFF.

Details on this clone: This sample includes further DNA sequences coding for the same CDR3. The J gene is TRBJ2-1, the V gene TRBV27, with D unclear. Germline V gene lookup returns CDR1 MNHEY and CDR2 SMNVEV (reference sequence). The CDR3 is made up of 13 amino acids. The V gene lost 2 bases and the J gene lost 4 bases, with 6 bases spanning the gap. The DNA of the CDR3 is TGTGCCAGCAGTTTAGGGCAGTACAATGAGCAGTTCTTC. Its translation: CASSLGQYNEQFF.

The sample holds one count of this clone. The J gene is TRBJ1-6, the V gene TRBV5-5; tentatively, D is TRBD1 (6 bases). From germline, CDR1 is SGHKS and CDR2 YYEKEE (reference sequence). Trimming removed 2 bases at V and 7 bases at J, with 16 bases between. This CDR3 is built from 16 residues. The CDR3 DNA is TGTGCCAGCAGCTTACCCGGGACAAGTACCAATTCACCCCTCCACTTT. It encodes CASSLPGTSTNSPLHF.

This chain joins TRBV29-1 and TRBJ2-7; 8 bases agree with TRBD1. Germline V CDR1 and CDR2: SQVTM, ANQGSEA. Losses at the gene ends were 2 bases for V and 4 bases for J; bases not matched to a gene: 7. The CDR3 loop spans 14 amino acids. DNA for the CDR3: TGCAGCGTTGAAAGGCAGGGGGCCGGGTACGAGCAGTACTTC. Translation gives CSVERQGAGYEQYF.

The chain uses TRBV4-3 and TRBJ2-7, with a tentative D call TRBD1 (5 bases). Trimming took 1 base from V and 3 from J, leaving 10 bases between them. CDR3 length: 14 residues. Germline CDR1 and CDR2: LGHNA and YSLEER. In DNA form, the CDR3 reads TGCGCCAGCAGCCAAGCAGAAGGGGTCTACGAGCAGTACTTC. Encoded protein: CASSQAEGVYEQYF.

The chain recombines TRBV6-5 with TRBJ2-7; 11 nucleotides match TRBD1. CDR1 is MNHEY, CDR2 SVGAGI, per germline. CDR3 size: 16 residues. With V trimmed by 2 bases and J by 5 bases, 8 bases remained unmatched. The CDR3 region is CASSYEGTGGGNEQYF. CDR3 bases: TGTGCCAGCAGTTACGAGGGGACAGGGGGGGGAAACGAGCAGTACTTC.

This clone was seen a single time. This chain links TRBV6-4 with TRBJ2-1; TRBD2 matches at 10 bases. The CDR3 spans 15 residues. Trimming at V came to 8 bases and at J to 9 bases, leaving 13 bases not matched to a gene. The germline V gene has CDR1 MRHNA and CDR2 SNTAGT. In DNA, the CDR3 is TGTGCCAGCGGACCCCGAGCGGGAGGGCCGTCTGAGCAGTTCTTC. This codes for CASGPRAGGPSEQFF.

CDR3 sequence: CASSRGDQPQHF. The CDR3 region has the DNA TGTGCCAGCTCACGGGGAGATCAGCCCCAGCATTTT. The rearrangement joins TRBV18 to TRBJ1-5; no firm D call. Trimming took off 4 bases at V and 5 bases at J, with 6 bases between the two ends. Germline V gene sequence: CDR1 KGHSH, CDR2 LQKENI. The CDR3 sequence is 12 residues long.

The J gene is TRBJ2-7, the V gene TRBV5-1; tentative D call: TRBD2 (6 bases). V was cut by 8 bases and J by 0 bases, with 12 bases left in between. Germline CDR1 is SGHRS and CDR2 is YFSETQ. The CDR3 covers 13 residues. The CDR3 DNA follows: TGCGCCAGTCGGGTTAGCGGCTCCTACGAGCAGTACTTC. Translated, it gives CASRVSGSYEQYF.

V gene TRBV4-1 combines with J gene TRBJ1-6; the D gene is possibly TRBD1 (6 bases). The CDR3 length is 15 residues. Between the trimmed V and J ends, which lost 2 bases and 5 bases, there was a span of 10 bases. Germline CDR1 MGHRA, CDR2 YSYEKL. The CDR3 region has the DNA TGCGCCAGCAGCCAACAGGGGTCAAATAATTCACCCCTCCACTTT. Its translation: CASSQQGSNNSPLHF.

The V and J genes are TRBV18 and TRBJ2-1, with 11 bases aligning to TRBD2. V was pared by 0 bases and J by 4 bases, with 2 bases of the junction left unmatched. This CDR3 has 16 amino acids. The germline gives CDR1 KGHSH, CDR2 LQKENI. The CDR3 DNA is TGTGCCAGCTCACCACCGTCTAGCGGGGGGTACAATGAGCAGTTCTTC. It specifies CASSPPSSGGYNEQFF.

The CDR3: CASSPSTVSGNTIYF. As DNA, the CDR3 is TGTGCCAGCAGCCCATCGACAGTCTCTGGAAACACCATATATTTT. The chain has TRBV5-4 and TRBJ1-3; tentatively, D is TRBD1 (5 bases). V was cut by 4 bases and J by 0 bases, with 11 bases left in between. Germline loops: CDR1 SGHNT, CDR2 YYREEE (reference sequence). The CDR3 runs 15 residues.

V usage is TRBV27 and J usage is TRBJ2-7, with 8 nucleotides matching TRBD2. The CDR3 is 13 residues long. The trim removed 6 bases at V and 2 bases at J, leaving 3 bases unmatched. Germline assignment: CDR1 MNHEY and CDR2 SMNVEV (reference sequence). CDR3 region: CASRIAGTYEQYF. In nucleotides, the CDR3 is TGTGCCAGCAGAATAGCGGGAACCTACGAGCAGTACTTC.

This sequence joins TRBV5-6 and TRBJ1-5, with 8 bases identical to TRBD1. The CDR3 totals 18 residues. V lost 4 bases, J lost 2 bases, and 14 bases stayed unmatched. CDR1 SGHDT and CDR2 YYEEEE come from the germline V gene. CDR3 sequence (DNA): TGTGCCAGCAGCACCGGGACAGGAGCCCCATGGGGCAATCAGCCCCAGCATTTT. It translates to CASSTGTGAPWGNQPQHF.

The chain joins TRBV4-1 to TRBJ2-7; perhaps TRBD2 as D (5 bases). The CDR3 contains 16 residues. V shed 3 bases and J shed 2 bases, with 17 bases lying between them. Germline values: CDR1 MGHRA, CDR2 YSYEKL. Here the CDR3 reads CASSQMRLGAPYEQYF. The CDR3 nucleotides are TGCGCCAGCAGCCAGATGCGGTTGGGAGCCCCCTACGAGCAGTACTTC.

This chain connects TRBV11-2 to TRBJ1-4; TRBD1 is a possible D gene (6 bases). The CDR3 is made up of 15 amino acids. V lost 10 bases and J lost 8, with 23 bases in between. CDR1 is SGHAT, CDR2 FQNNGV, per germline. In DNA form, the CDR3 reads TGTGCCATCCCATCGGGGGGGCTATTTGAAGAAAAACTGTTTTTT. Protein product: CAIPSGGLFEEKLFF.

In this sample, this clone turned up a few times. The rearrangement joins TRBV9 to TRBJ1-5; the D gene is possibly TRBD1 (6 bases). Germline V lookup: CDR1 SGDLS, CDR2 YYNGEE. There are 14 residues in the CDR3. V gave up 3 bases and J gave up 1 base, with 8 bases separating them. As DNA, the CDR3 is TGTGCCAGCAGCGGGACAGCGAGCAATCAGCCCCAGCATTTT. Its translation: CASSGTASNQPQHF.

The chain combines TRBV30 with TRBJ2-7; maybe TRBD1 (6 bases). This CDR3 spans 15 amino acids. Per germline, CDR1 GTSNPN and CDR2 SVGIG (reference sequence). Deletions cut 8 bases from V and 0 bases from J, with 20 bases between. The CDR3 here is CAQDSSLGYSYEQYF. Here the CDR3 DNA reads TGTGCCCAGGACAGTTCATTAGGGTACTCCTACGAGCAGTACTTC.

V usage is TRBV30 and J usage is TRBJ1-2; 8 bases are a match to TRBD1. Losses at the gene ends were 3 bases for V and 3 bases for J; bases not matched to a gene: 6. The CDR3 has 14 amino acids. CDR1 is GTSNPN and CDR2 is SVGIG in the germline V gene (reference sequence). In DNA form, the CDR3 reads TGTGCCTGGAGGTCGGACAGGGCTTACTATGGCTACACCTTC. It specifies CAWRSDRAYYGYTF.